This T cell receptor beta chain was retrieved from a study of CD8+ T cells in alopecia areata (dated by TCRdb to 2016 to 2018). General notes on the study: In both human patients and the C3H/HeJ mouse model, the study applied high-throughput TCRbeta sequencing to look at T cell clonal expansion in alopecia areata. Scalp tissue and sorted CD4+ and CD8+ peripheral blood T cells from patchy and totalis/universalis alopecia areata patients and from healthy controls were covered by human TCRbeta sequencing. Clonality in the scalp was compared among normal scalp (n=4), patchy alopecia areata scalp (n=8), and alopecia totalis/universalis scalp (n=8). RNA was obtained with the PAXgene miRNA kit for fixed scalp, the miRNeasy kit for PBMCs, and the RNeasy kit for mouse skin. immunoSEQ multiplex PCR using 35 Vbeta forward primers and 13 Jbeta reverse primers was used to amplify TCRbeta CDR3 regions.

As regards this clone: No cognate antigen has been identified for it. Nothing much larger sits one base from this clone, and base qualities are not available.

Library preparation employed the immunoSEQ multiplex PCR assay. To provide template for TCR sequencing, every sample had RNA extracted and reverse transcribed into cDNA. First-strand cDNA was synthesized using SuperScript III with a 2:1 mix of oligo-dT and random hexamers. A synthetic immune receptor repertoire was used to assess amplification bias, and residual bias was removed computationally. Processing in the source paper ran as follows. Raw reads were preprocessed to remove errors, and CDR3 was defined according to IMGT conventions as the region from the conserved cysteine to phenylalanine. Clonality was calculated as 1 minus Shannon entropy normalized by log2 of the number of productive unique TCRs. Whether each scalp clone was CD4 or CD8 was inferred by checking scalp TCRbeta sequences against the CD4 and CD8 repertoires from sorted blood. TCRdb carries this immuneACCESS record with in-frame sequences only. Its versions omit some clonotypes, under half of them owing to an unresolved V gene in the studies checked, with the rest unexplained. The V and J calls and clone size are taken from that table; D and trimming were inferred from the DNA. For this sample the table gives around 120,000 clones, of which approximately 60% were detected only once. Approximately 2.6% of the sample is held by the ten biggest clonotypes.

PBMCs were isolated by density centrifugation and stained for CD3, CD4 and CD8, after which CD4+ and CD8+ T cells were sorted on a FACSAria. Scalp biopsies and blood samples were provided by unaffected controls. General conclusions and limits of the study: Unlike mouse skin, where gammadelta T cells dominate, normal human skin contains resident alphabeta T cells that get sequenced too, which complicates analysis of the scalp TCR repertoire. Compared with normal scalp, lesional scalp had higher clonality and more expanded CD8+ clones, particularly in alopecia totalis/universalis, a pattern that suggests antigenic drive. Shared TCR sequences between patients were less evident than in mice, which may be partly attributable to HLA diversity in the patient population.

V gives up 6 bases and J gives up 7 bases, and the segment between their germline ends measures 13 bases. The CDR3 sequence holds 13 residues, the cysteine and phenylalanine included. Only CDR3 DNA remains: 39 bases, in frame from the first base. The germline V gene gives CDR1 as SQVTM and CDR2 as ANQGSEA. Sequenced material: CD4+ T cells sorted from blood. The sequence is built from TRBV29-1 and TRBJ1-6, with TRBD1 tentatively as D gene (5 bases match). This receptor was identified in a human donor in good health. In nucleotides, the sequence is TGCAGCGTCGCTAAGGGGACGAATTCACCCCTCCACTTT. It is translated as CSVAKGTNSPLHF.